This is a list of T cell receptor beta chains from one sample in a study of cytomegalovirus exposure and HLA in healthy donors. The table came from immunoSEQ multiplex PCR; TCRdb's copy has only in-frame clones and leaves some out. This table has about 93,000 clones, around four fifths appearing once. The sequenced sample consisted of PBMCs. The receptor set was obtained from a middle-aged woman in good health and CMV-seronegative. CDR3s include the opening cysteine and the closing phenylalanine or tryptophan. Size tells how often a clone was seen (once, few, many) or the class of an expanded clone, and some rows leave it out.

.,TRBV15,CATSREAGGYEQYF
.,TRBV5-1,CASSLEEGRDYGYTF
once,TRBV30,CAWSLWTGGHTGELFF
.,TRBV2,CASSGTSGALSYNEQFF
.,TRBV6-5,CASSLRAGAMGYTF
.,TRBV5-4,CASSFPGTYEQYF
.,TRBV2,CASEERRYSNQPQHF
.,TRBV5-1,CASSLGFGGEQFF
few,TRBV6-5,CATSPAGGYNEQFF
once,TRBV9,CASSVGQYNSPLHF
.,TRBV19,CASSKHGDRSFYEQYF
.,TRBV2,CASTSWADTEAFF
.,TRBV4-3,CASSPRRGLAGGGEQYF
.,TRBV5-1,CASSLGQPPYEQYF
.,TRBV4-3,CASSQDRNEQFF
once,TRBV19,CASSPGDSPADTIYF
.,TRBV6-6,CASSAKGLTSEDTQYF